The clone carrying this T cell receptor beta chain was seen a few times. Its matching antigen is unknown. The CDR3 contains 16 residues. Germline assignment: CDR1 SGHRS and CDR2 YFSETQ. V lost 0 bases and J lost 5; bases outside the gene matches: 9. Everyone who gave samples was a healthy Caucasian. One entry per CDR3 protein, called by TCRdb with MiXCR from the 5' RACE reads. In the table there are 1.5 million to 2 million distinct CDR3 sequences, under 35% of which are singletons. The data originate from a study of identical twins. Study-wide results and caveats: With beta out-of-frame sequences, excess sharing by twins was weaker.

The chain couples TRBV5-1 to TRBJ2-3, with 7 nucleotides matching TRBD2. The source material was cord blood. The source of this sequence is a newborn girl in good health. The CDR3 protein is CASSLDRGRAGDTQYF. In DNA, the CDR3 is TGCGCCAGCAGCTTGGATCGTGGGAGGGCGGGAGATACGCAGTATTTT.